This entry lists 14 T cell receptor beta chains sequenced from one sample in a study of shared clonotypes between healthy human individuals. The protocol was immunoSEQ multiplex PCR, while the TCRdb copy is restricted to in-frame clones and leaves out a portion. The sample includes approximately 600,000 clones, about 95% seen only once; the top ten take around 0.11%. Terminally differentiated effector memory CD45RA+ cells were excluded by CCR7 positive selection of CD45RO-negative cells. The sequenced sample was naive CD8+ T cells sorted from blood. These receptors were collected from a woman between 25 and 40 years old in good health.

The CDR3 DNA reads TGTGCCAGCAGCCCTTGGCGGGAGGCGCACAATGAGCAGTTCTTC. Translated, it gives CASSPWREAHNEQFF. The chain combines TRBV5-6 with TRBJ2-1, with 8 bases fitting TRBD2. Germline trimming cut 4 bases from V and 5 bases from J; bases unmatched to any gene: 8. The CDR3 has 15 residues. The germline gives CDR1 SGHDT, CDR2 YYEEEE.

The V call is TRBV9, the J call TRBJ2-2; 7 bases align to TRBD2. V dropped 3 bases and J dropped 6; count of bases not matched to a gene: 11. The CDR3 contains 16 residues. CDR1 and CDR2 from the germline V gene are SGDLS and YYNGEE. CDR3 coding DNA: TGTGCCAGCAGCGGACAGAGCGGGGAGCGGGCCGGGGAGCTGTTTTTT. Its protein is CASSGQSGERAGELFF.

This chain joins TRBV27 and TRBJ2-7; TRBD1 matches at 7 bases. The germline V gene has CDR1 MNHEY and CDR2 SMNVEV (reference sequence). The trim removed 10 bases at V and 2 bases at J, leaving 11 bases unmatched. This CDR3 region has 14 residues. The CDR3 nucleotides are TGTGCCACATCCCTCACCGGGACAGCCTACGAGCAGTACTTC. As protein: CATSLTGTAYEQYF.

This clone was counted a few times. The chain joins TRBV6-5 to TRBJ2-7; TRBD2 matches at 9 bases. Per the germline V gene, CDR1 is MNHEY and CDR2 is SVGAGI. The CDR3 totals 14 residues. V gave up 7 bases and J gave up 6 bases; unmatched junction bases: 10. CDR3 loop: CASMFSGSSGEQYF. DNA for the CDR3: TGTGCCAGCATGTTTAGCGGGAGCAGTGGCGAGCAGTACTTC.

This clone was seen once. The rearrangement uses TRBV7-2 and TRBJ2-7, with D possibly matching TRBD2 (6 bases). V gave up 4 bases and J gave up 2 bases, with 15 bases separating them. Germline V gene lookup returns CDR1 SGHTA and CDR2 FQGNSA. This CDR3 is 15 amino acids long. The CDR3 loop is CASSSGDWATYEQYF. The CDR3 DNA reads TGTGCCAGCAGCTCCGGGGACTGGGCTACCTACGAGCAGTACTTC.

The chain joins TRBV7-9 to TRBJ2-7, with TRBD2 identical over 11 bases. The CDR3 loop spans 14 amino acids. V lost 5 bases and J lost 3; bases outside the gene matches: 3. CDR1 and CDR2 from the germline V gene are SEHNR and FQNEAQ (reference sequence). This chain's CDR3 is CASSQTSGVYEQYF. The CDR3 DNA is TGTGCCAGCAGCCAGACTAGCGGGGTCTACGAGCAGTACTTC.

The chain is built from TRBV11-3 and TRBJ2-7; 9 bases map to TRBD1. Germline CDR1 SGHNT, CDR2 YENEEA. The junction had 6 bases not matched to a gene; V was cut back by 4 bases and J by 2 bases. This CDR3 has 15 amino acids. CDR3 bases: TGTGCCAGCAGCTGGGGGACAGGGTTAGCCTACGAGCAGTACTTC. It specifies CASSWGTGLAYEQYF.

The genes are TRBV7-2 and TRBJ2-3; D is unresolved. Germline V gives CDR1 SGHTA, CDR2 FQGNSA. Trimming cost V 10 bases and J 0 bases, with 14 bases left between them. This CDR3 comprises 14 residues. CDR3 coding DNA: TGTGCCACCGCGGAAGGCCGGAGCACAGATACGCAGTATTTT. Protein sequence: CATAEGRSTDTQYF.

J is TRBJ2-1 and V is TRBV30, with 12 positions matching TRBD2. Germline trimming cut 2 bases from V and 10 bases from J; bases unmatched to any gene: 12. This CDR3 comprises 16 residues. The germline CDR1 and CDR2 sequences are GTSNPN and SVGIG (reference sequence). CDR3: CAWSPASGRAYWEQFF. Here the CDR3 DNA reads TGTGCCTGGAGTCCCGCTAGCGGGAGGGCCTATTGGGAGCAGTTCTTC.

This clone has just one count. The J gene is TRBJ2-7, the V gene TRBV6-7, with 10 bases identical to TRBD1. TRBV6-7 has ORF status, its function being uncertain. This CDR3 is 15 amino acids long. V gave up 2 bases and J gave up 3 bases; unmatched junction bases: 4. The CDR3 coding sequence is TGTGCCAGCAGTTACCGACAGGGGGCCCTCTACGAGCAGTACTTC. Its protein product is CASSYRQGALYEQYF.

V and J are TRBV6-5 and TRBJ2-2; perhaps TRBD2 as D (5 bases). The germline CDR1 and CDR2 sequences are MNHEY and SVGAGI. Trimming stripped 6 bases from V and 0 bases from J, with 11 bases between. The CDR3 runs 15 residues. Written as DNA, the CDR3 is TGTGCCAGCAGCAGTAGCGACACGAACACCGGGGAGCTGTTTTTT. Protein: CASSSSDTNTGELFF.

This rearrangement joins TRBV6-1 to TRBJ2-1, with TRBD2 matching over 12 bases. V lost 7 bases and J lost 9; bases outside the gene matches: 7. Per germline, CDR1 MNHNS and CDR2 SASEGT. The CDR3 consists of 14 residues. The DNA of the CDR3 is TGTGCCAGCACACTAGCGGGAGGAGGGAGTGAGCAGTTCTTC. The encoded protein is CASTLAGGGSEQFF.

The V gene is TRBV28, the J gene TRBJ2-7, with D perhaps TRBD1 or TRBD2 (5 bases each). Trimming took 6 bases from V and 4 from J, leaving 16 bases between them. This CDR3 is built from 14 residues. From germline, CDR1 is MDHEN and CDR2 SYDVKM. DNA of the CDR3: TGTGCCAGCAGGAACACTGGGACGCCATACGAGCAGTACTTC. Its translation is CASRNTGTPYEQYF.

To note about this clone: Other DNA sequences in this specimen translate into the identical CDR3. The genes are TRBV19 and TRBJ2-7; 11 bases line up with TRBD1. The germline V gene encodes CDR1 LNHDA and CDR2 SQIVND (reference sequence). The CDR3 runs to 14 residues. Germline trimming cut 7 bases from V and 4 bases from J; bases unmatched to any gene: 6. The CDR3 DNA reads as TGTGCCAGTACCGCCGGGACAGGGGGTTACGAGCAGTACTTC. Protein product: CASTAGTGGYEQYF.